This T cell receptor beta chain was recorded in a study of blood T cell repertoires in COVID-19. Study information: Samples came from the United States, Italy and Spain, spanning acute and convalescent COVID-19. In each case, the material was cDNA or gDNA derived from T cells, B-cell-depleted T cells, or PBMCs.

Per the germline V gene, CDR1 is MNHEY and CDR2 is SMNVEV (reference sequence). The V segment lost 6 bases and the J segment 7 bases; nucleotides outside the gene matches: 9. The CDR3 runs 16 residues. Source study methods: Researchers report that nucleated cell counts were estimated from reference gene primer amplification. Method: immunoSEQ multiplex PCR; TCRdb's copy keeps in-frame clones and lacks some. V and J calls and clone size are as listed in that table; D and trimming were resolved from the DNA. The table has fewer than 200,000 clones, about 74% seen once. The sequenced sample was peripheral blood. This sequence originates from an elderly woman with acute or convalescent COVID-19. V gene TRBV27 combines with J gene TRBJ1-6; 10 nucleotides line up with TRBD1. The chain's CDR3 is CASSGGAGQGNSPLHF. Written as DNA, the CDR3 is TGTGCCAGCAGCGGTGGGGCGGGACAGGGGAATTCACCCCTCCACTTT.